This TCR beta chain was documented in a study of human T cells and chemical hapten exposure. Study details: Doses of diphenylcyclopropenone went to the patients' scalps weekly throughout the roughly 24-week study. The study's findings and limits: Alopecia in the donors means their immune response may deviate from healthy people's.

CDR1 is SGHTA and CDR2 is FQGNSA in the germline V gene. CDR3 length: 15 residues. The junction had 8 bases not matched to a gene; V was cut back by 6 bases and J by 4 bases. TCRdb re-derived calls from the RACE reads in MiXCR, one entry per CDR3 protein. The table records about 64,000 distinct CDR3 sequences, approximately 9.9% of them present only once. Note on this clonotype: What it binds is not known.

Time point indicated: patch test 3, about 24 weeks after DPC sensitization. The treatment: therapeutic diphenylcyclopropenone sensitization with weekly scalp DPC. The sequencing here drew on whole blood, taken in connection with sensitization to the hapten diphenylcyclopropenone (DPC). The clonotype comes from a young woman with alopecia areata. Some clones in this sample may be carry-over from other donors' samples. This rearrangement joins TRBV7-2 to TRBJ1-1; 10 bases fit TRBD1. The CDR3 DNA sequence: TGTGCCAGCAGTTGGGCGACAGGGGGCGGCACTGAAGCTTTCTTT. As protein: CASSWATGGGTEAFF.